This T cell receptor beta chain stems from a study of radiation and T cells in renal cell carcinoma. Notes on the study in general: In nephrectomy-only tumors, top 100 clonotypes averaged approximately 40%, versus roughly 54% irradiated. Dominant CDR3 motifs occupied more repertoire in irradiated than control tumors. Tumor samples were small regions of approximately 1 g.

Treatment noted: treatment-naive control, cytoreductive nephrectomy. Clear cell pathology was present in this patient's renal cell carcinoma. V lost 2 bases, J lost 8 bases, and 7 bases stayed unmatched. CDR3 length equals 15 residues. CDR1 and CDR2 from the germline V gene are SGHRS and YFSETQ. A note on this clone: Its antigen is unidentified.

This table comes from immunoSEQ multiplex PCR, and its TCRdb copy is limited to in-frame clones, with some not included. The table has around 16,000 clones, around 60% seen once; the top ten hold 9.5% to 12%. The source of this sequence is a man aged 50 to 59 with renal cell carcinoma. The V gene is TRBV5-1, the J gene TRBJ2-1; 10 bases line up with TRBD2. Source: tumor tissue, taken from a patient whose treatment was nephrectomy without radiotherapy. This CDR3 reads CASSFGLAEEDEQFF. The CDR3 coding sequence is TGCGCCAGCAGCTTCGGACTAGCGGAGGAGGATGAGCAGTTCTTC.